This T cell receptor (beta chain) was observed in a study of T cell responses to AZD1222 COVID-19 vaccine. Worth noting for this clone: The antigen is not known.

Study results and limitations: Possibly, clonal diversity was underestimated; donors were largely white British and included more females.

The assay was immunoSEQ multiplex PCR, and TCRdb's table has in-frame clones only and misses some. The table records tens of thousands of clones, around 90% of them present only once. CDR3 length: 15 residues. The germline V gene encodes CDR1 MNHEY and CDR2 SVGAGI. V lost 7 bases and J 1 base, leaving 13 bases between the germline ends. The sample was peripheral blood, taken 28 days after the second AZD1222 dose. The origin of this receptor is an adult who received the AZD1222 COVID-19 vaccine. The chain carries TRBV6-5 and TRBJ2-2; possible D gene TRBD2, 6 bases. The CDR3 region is CASTQGLLNTGELFF. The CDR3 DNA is TGTGCCAGCACCCAGGGACTTCTGAACACCGGGGAGCTGTTTTTT.